One sample yielded the 7 T cell receptor beta chains listed below, sequenced in a study of control samples from healthy donors and cancer patients. Measured with immunoSEQ multiplex PCR; TCRdb has only the in-frame clones, and not every one. The table has 90,000 to 100,000 clones, approximately 81% seen once. The sequencing sample was made of blood. These receptors were collected from a woman aged 25 to 39 in good health.

The genes are TRBV6-6 and TRBJ1-4, with 7 nucleotides matching TRBD1. The length of the CDR3 is 16 residues. J gave up 7 bases and V 4 bases, and 12 bases lay outside the gene matches. The germline gives CDR1 MNHNY, CDR2 SVGAGI (reference sequence). The CDR3 bases are TGTGCCAGCAGTTTATACACAGGGGCCTCTATTGAAAAACTGTTTTTT. As protein: CASSLYTGASIEKLFF.

A single count supports this clone. The chain links TRBV10-3 to TRBJ2-4; D is ambiguous. Looked up from germline, CDR1 is ENHRY and CDR2 is SYGVKD. V was cut by 3 bases and J by 0 bases, with 6 bases left in between. The length of the CDR3 is 14 residues. This CDR3 reads CAISDNLAKNIQYF. DNA for the CDR3: TGTGCCATCAGTGACAATTTAGCCAAAAACATTCAGTACTTC.

This clone was seen just once. Here the CDR3 reads CASSFRTSGGANEQFF. CDR3 bases: TGTGCCAGCAGTTTCAGAACTAGCGGGGGGGCAAATGAGCAGTTCTTC. The chain joins TRBV6-2 or TRBV6-3 to TRBJ2-1, with TRBD2 matching over 13 bases. Germline values: CDR1 MNHEY, CDR2 SVGEGT. The CDR3 is 16 residues long. The junction had 7 bases not matched to a gene; V was cut back by 4 bases and J by 7 bases.

The chain links TRBV5-1 to TRBJ2-2; TRBD2 matches at 9 bases. The trim removed 0 bases at V and 4 bases at J, leaving 4 bases unmatched. CDR1 is SGHRS, CDR2 YFSETQ, per germline. This CDR3 is built from 16 residues. The CDR3 region has the DNA TGCGCCAGCAGCTTGGGAGCGGGGGGCGGCACCGGGGAGCTGTTTTTT. It encodes CASSLGAGGGTGELFF.

For the CDR3, the DNA is TGTGCCAGTAGTGCCCGGGGTAGAAAAGAAGAGACCCAGTACTTC. This codes for CASSARGRKEETQYF. The chain is built from TRBV19 and TRBJ2-5; D might be TRBD2 (5 bases). This CDR3 has 15 amino acids. V shed 5 bases and J shed 3 bases, with 16 bases lying between them. The germline V gene has CDR1 LNHDA and CDR2 SQIVND (reference sequence).

The rearrangement joins TRBV5-6 to TRBJ2-2; D uncertain. The V end was cut by 4 bases, the J end by 2 bases, with 15 bases between. Germline V gives CDR1 SGHDT, CDR2 YYEEEE. This CDR3 is built from 16 residues. The CDR3 here is CASSLIKGANTGELFF. The CDR3 DNA reads as TGTGCCAGCAGCCTCATAAAGGGCGCTAACACCGGGGAGCTGTTTTTT.

The chain joins TRBV11-2 to TRBJ2-3; D gene uncertain. Trimming cost V 5 bases and J 3 bases, with 3 bases left between them. Germline V gene lookup returns CDR1 SGHAT and CDR2 FQNNGV. The CDR3 covers 11 residues. This chain's CDR3 is CASSQTDTQYF. The CDR3 nucleotides are TGTGCCAGCAGCCAAACAGATACGCAGTATTTT.